The 16 T cell receptor beta chains in this list originate from one sample, sequenced in a study of memory CD4+ T cells and cytomegalovirus serostatus. The sort gate was single viable CD3+CD4+CD8-CD45RO+ cells for memory CD4+ T cells. Libraries were prepared by immunoSEQ multiplex PCR; TCRdb keeps only in-frame clonotypes and omits some of them. Of tens of thousands of clones listed, over 65% were seen once; the top ten hold approximately 2.6%. Sequencing was carried out using memory CD4+ T cells from blood. The receptors were gathered from an adult in good health and CMV-seropositive.

V gene TRBV21-1 combines with J gene TRBJ2-7; the DNA was not compared with TRBD2, the D call given in the table. TRBV21-1 is recorded as a pseudogene. The CDR3 is made up of 19 amino acids. This chain's CDR3 is CASSKALGGTSESSYEQYV. Written as DNA, the CDR3 is TGTGCCAGCAGCAAAGCGCTCGGGGGGACTAGCGAGAGCTCCTACGAGCAGTACGTC.

The chain carries TRBV18 and TRBJ1-2; a possible D gene is TRBD1 (5 bases). V was shortened by 6 bases and J by 5 bases, with 25 bases between the two germline ends. CDR1 KGHSH and CDR2 LQKENI come from the germline V gene. This CDR3 region has 17 residues. The chain's CDR3 is CASSEGQGEVSGYGYTF. The DNA of the CDR3 is TGTGCCAGCTCCGAAGGGCAGGGTGAGGTTTCTGGGTATGGCTACACCTTC.

V usage is TRBV4-3 and J usage is TRBJ2-1, with 8 positions matching TRBD2. The CDR3 has 14 residues. J gave up 7 bases and V 0 bases, and 2 bases lay outside the gene matches. The germline gives CDR1 LGHNA, CDR2 YSLEER. CDR3 DNA: TGCGCCAGCAGCCAAGATCGCGGGGGGAATGAGCAGTTCTTC. It translates to CASSQDRGGNEQFF.

V is TRBV2 and J is TRBJ2-5, with 10 bases that match TRBD2. V shed 5 bases, J shed 4 bases, and the junction held 4 bases outside the gene matches. Germline lookup yields CDR1 SNHLY and CDR2 FYNNEI. This CDR3 spans 14 amino acids. DNA for the CDR3: TGTGCCAGCAGTAAGCGGGAGGGCGCAGAGACCCAGTACTTC. It translates to CASSKREGAETQYF.

The gene calls are TRBV28 and TRBJ1-1; 7 bases agree with TRBD1. CDR3 length equals 14 residues. The trim removed 4 bases at V and 1 base at J, leaving 3 bases unmatched. Germline values: CDR1 MDHEN, CDR2 SYDVKM. In DNA, the CDR3 is TGTGCCAGCAGTTCCGGGACAGCGAACACTGAAGCTTTCTTT. Translated, it gives CASSSGTANTEAFF.

The V call is TRBV11-1, the J call TRBJ2-7; 7 nucleotides match TRBD2. The CDR3 is 14 residues long. Looked up from germline, CDR1 is SGHAT and CDR2 is FQDESV (reference sequence). V trimming: 4 bases; J trimming: 1 base; junction bases outside the gene matches: 4. The chain's CDR3 is CASSWGAGSYEQYF. CDR3 nucleotide sequence: TGTGCCAGCAGCTGGGGAGCGGGGTCCTACGAGCAGTACTTC.

This CDR3 is CASSLYEETQYF. CDR3 DNA: TGTGCCAGCAGCTTATACGAAGAGACCCAGTACTTC. The J gene is TRBJ2-5, the V gene TRBV7-9; D remains ambiguous. Trimming left V 2 bases short and J 3 bases short, with 4 bases between. The CDR3 has 12 amino acids. Germline V gene data show CDR1 as SEHNR and CDR2 as FQNEAQ (reference sequence).

The rearrangement joins TRBV10-3 to TRBJ2-6; 9 bases line up with TRBD1. Germline V CDR1 and CDR2: ENHRY, SYGVKD. Unmatched junction bases numbered 7, after V lost 11 bases and J lost 2 bases. The CDR3 totals 15 residues. DNA for the CDR3: TGTGCCGGAGGGACAGGGAACCCTGGGGCCAACGTCCTGACTTTC. Amino acid sequence: CAGGTGNPGANVLTF.

This clone was counted once. CDR3 DNA: TGTGCCAGCAGGGGAGCGGAGACCCAGTACTTC. Translation gives CASRGAETQYF. The chain joins TRBV2 to TRBJ2-5, with D possibly TRBD2 on 5 matching bases. Trimming took off 6 bases at V and 5 bases at J, with 7 bases between the two ends. The CDR3 is 11 amino acids. Germline CDR1 reads SNHLY; CDR2 reads FYNNEI. The whole variable domain, filled in from reference TRBV2 and TRBJ2-5, reads EPEVTQTPSHQVTQMGQEVILRCVPISNHLYFYWYRQILGQKVEFLVSFYNNEISEKSEIFDDQFSVERPDGSNFTLKIRSTKLEDSAMYFCASRGAETQYFGPGTRLLVL.

The chain couples TRBV2 to TRBJ2-2; 7 nucleotides line up with TRBD2. The CDR3 sequence is 16 residues long. Germline CDR1 is SNHLY and CDR2 is FYNNEI. The ends lost 6 bases at V and 7 bases at J; junction bases unmatched: 14. The DNA of the CDR3 is TGTGCCAGCAGCGATCAGGCGGGCGGGAGTAGCGGGGAGCTGTTTTTT. This codes for CASSDQAGGSSGELFF.

Worth noting for this clone: Other DNA sequences of this sample code for an identical CDR3. The J gene is TRBJ2-7, the V gene TRBV6-1; D is undetermined. There are 13 residues in the CDR3. The V and J ends lost 9 bases and 2 bases respectively, with 14 bases between them. The germline gives CDR1 MNHNS, CDR2 SASEGT. CDR3 region: CASGMSPTYEQYF. The CDR3 DNA reads TGTGCCAGTGGAATGAGCCCAACCTACGAGCAGTACTTC.

This chain links TRBV27 with TRBJ1-4, with TRBD1 as a possible D gene (5 bases). The V end was cut by 10 bases, the J end by 7 bases, with 13 bases between. The CDR3 covers 12 residues. CDR1 MNHEY and CDR2 SMNVEV come from the germline V gene (reference sequence). The CDR3 coding sequence is TGTGCCACACGAGGGGTTTCTGAAAAACTGTTTTTT. As protein: CATRGVSEKLFF.

This chain connects TRBV7-2 to TRBJ1-2, with D unresolved. Germline V gene data show CDR1 as SGHTA and CDR2 as FQGNSA. The CDR3 extends over 17 amino acids. V dropped 2 bases and J dropped 6 bases, with 22 bases sitting between them. The CDR3 region is CASSLSAVVSFRDGYTF. The CDR3 DNA reads as TGTGCCAGCAGCTTATCGGCGGTCGTGTCTTTCAGAGATGGCTACACCTTC.

The chain has TRBV19 and TRBJ1-3; TRBD1 is a possible D gene (5 bases). The length of the CDR3 is 16 residues. CDR1 LNHDA and CDR2 SQIVND come from the germline V gene (reference sequence). V shed 1 base and J shed 2 bases, with 12 bases lying between them. CDR3 nucleotide sequence: TGTGCCAGTAGTATAGTTGGGGACGTGACTGGAAACACCATATATTTT. This translates into CASSIVGDVTGNTIYF.

This clone was found a few times. The chain joins TRBV7-8 to TRBJ2-2; 9 positions match TRBD2. After removal of 5 bases from V and 3 bases from J, the junction contained 7 bases not matched to a gene. CDR3 length: 16 residues. Per germline, CDR1 SGHVS and CDR2 FQNEAQ. The CDR3 DNA reads as TGTGCCAGCAGCGTAGGGACTAGCCTGGACACCGGGGAGCTGTTTTTT. Amino acids: CASSVGTSLDTGELFF.

This clone was recorded only once. The chain links TRBV11-2 to TRBJ2-3; D gene unclear. The CDR3 contains 14 residues. Germline V CDR1 and CDR2: SGHAT, FQNNGV. Trimming took 6 bases from V and 4 from J, leaving 14 bases between them. The CDR3 here is CASRRFAPADTQYF. The CDR3 DNA sequence: TGTGCCAGCAGACGGTTTGCCCCCGCAGATACGCAGTATTTT.